The source of this T cell receptor (beta chain) is a study of blood T cell repertoires in COVID-19. Here immunoSEQ multiplex PCR was the method, and the copy in TCRdb shows in-frame clones only, minus some. The sample yields more than 150,000 clones, nearly 90% seen once. The CDR3 covers 15 residues. The ends lost 4 bases at V and 2 bases at J; junction bases unmatched: 6. Germline V gene lookup returns CDR1 SQVTM and CDR2 ANQGSEA. The TCR comes from a man in his fifties with acute or convalescent COVID-19. The J gene is TRBJ2-2, the V gene TRBV29-1; 8 nucleotides match TRBD2. Sequencing was done on a sample of peripheral blood. CDR3 loop: CSVGTSGANTGELFF. DNA for the CDR3: TGCAGCGTTGGTACTAGCGGAGCCAACACCGGGGAGCTGTTTTTT.